This T cell receptor beta chain is from a study of blood T cell repertoires in COVID-19. Background on the study: Material from acute and convalescent COVID-19 was sourced from the United States, Italy and Spain. In each case, the material was cDNA or gDNA derived from T cells, B-cell-depleted T cells, or PBMCs.

In the original workflow: Reference gene primers were amplified, and this amplification served to estimate nucleated cell counts. The repertoire was sequenced with immunoSEQ multiplex PCR; TCRdb's copy has only in-frame clones and lacks some. V, J and clone size derive from that table, while D and trimming were established from the DNA sequence. The repertoire has some 99,000 clones, 75% to 90% of them found once; the top ten carry approximately 18%. Germline CDR1 SGHTA, CDR2 FQGNSA. The CDR3 has 16 residues. J gave up 9 bases and V 5 bases, and 13 bases lay outside the gene matches. The clonotype comes from a woman aged 55-69 years with acute or convalescent COVID-19. The sample taken for sequencing was peripheral blood. The genes are TRBV7-2 and TRBJ1-6; 7 bases match TRBD1. The CDR3 protein is CASSQLRGDVISPLHF. The CDR3 coding sequence is TGTGCCAGCAGCCAACTCAGGGGGGATGTGATTTCACCCCTCCACTTT. The full variable domain, completed using reference TRBV7-2 and TRBJ1-6, is GAGVSQSPSNKVTEKGKDVELRCDPISGHTALYWYRQSLGQGLEFLIYFQGNSAPDKSGLPSDRFSAERTGGSVSTLTIQRTQQEDSAVYLCASSQLRGDVISPLHFGNGTRLTVT.